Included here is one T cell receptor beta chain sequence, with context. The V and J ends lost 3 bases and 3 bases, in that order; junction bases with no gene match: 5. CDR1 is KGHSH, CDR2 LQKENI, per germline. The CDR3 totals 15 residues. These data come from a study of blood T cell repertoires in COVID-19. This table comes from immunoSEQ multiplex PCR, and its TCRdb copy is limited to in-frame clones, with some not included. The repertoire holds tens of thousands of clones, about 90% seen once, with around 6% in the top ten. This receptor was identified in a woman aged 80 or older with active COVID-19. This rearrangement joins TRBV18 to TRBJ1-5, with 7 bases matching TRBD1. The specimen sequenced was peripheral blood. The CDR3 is CASSPTGQNNQPQHF. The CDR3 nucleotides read TGTGCCAGCTCACCGACGGGACAGAACAATCAGCCCCAGCATTTT.